Listed below are T cell receptor beta chains from one sample, sequenced in a study of radiotherapy plus CTLA-4 blockade in lung cancer. Generated by immunoSEQ multiplex PCR, the TCRdb table keeps only in-frame clones and is missing some. The table has approximately 60,000 clones, about 72% seen once. The input for sequencing was peripheral blood, taken from a patient treated with radiotherapy plus ipilimumab. The source is a human donor with non-small cell lung cancer who had a complete response to radiotherapy plus ipilimumab. The CDR3 runs from the conserved cysteine through the conserved F or W. Fields, in order: CDR3 length, J gene, D gene, clone size, V gene, CDR3 DNA, CDR3 protein. D genes are given only for firm matches. The size field is filled for only some rows; it gives once, few, many or a size class.

CDR3 length: 17; J gene: TRBJ1-5; D gene: NA; clone size: NA; V gene: TRBV7-9; CDR3 DNA: TGTGCCAGCAGCTTAGTTGGGTTCGGTTCCCGAAATCAGCCCCAGCATTTT; CDR3 protein: CASSLVGFGSRNQPQHF
CDR3 length: 17; J gene: TRBJ1-3; D gene: NA; clone size: NA; V gene: TRBV18; CDR3 DNA: TGTGCCAGCTCACCACCGTCCCAGCTCCCCTCTGGAAACACCATATATTTT; CDR3 protein: CASSPPSQLPSGNTIYF
CDR3 length: 15; J gene: TRBJ2-3; D gene: NA; clone size: NA; V gene: TRBV6-1; CDR3 DNA: TGTGCCAGCTCCTCCATGGCAGCTAGCACAGATACGCAGTATTTT; CDR3 protein: CASSSMAASTDTQYF
CDR3 length: 16; J gene: TRBJ2-4; D gene: TRBD1; clone size: NA; V gene: TRBV9; CDR3 DNA: TGTGCCAGCAGTAACTTTCTCGGGGACAGTAAAAACATTCAGTACTTC; CDR3 protein: CASSNFLGDSKNIQYF
CDR3 length: 16; J gene: TRBJ1-5; D gene: TRBD1; clone size: few; V gene: TRBV4-1; CDR3 DNA: TGCGCCAGCAGCCAAGGTTTCAGGGGGCTGAATCAGCCCCAGCATTTT; CDR3 protein: CASSQGFRGLNQPQHF
CDR3 length: 15; J gene: TRBJ2-3; D gene: NA; clone size: once; V gene: TRBV5-1; CDR3 DNA: TGCGCCAGCAGCGCGTACAGGTCCCTCACAGATACGCAGTATTTT; CDR3 protein: CASSAYRSLTDTQYF
CDR3 length: 14; J gene: TRBJ1-4; D gene: NA; clone size: NA; V gene: TRBV15; CDR3 DNA: TGTGCCACCAGCCTGGGGGGCGAGGGAAGAAAACTGTTTTTT; CDR3 protein: CATSLGGEGRKLFF
CDR3 length: 14; J gene: TRBJ2-6; D gene: NA; clone size: NA; V gene: TRBV5-1; CDR3 DNA: TGCGCCAGCAGCTCGAACTCTGGGGCCAACGTCCTGACTTTC; CDR3 protein: CASSSNSGANVLTF
CDR3 length: 19; J gene: TRBJ2-2; D gene: NA; clone size: NA; V gene: TRBV18; CDR3 DNA: TGTGCCAGCTCACGCTCGCCCTTGACAGCCATCTTGAGCACCGGGGAGCTGTTTTTT; CDR3 protein: CASSRSPLTAILSTGELFF
CDR3 length: 18; J gene: TRBJ2-3; D gene: TRBD2; clone size: NA; V gene: TRBV27; CDR3 DNA: TGTGCCAGCAGGGTCGGAACTAGCGGGGGGCCGGCGTACTATACGCAGTATTTT; CDR3 protein: CASRVGTSGGPAYYTQYF
CDR3 length: 14; J gene: TRBJ1-3; D gene: NA; clone size: NA; V gene: TRBV7-9; CDR3 DNA: TGTGCCACCACCCCAGGTGGCTCTGGAAACACCATATATTTT; CDR3 protein: CATTPGGSGNTIYF
CDR3 length: 16; J gene: TRBJ2-1; D gene: TRBD1; clone size: NA; V gene: TRBV5-1; CDR3 DNA: TGCGCCAGCAGCCCTCAAGCCGGACAGGGCGGTAATGAGCAGTTCTTC; CDR3 protein: CASSPQAGQGGNEQFF
CDR3 length: 14; J gene: TRBJ1-1; D gene: NA; clone size: NA; V gene: TRBV10-1; CDR3 DNA: TGCGCCAGCAGTGAAGGGGGAATGAACACTGAAGCTTTCTTT; CDR3 protein: CASSEGGMNTEAFF
CDR3 length: 14; J gene: TRBJ1-1; D gene: NA; clone size: NA; V gene: TRBV7-8; CDR3 DNA: TGTGCCAGCAGCTTAGAGTGGGGGCCCACTGAAGCTTTCTTT; CDR3 protein: CASSLEWGPTEAFF
CDR3 length: 14; J gene: TRBJ2-7; D gene: TRBD1; clone size: NA; V gene: TRBV5-1; CDR3 DNA: TGCGCCAGCAGCTTACAGGGGGCGAGCTACGAGCAGTACTTC; CDR3 protein: CASSLQGASYEQYF
CDR3 length: 15; J gene: TRBJ1-4; D gene: NA; clone size: NA; V gene: TRBV6-1; CDR3 DNA: TGTGCCAGCAGTGAGAATTCGAGGCCCTATGAAAAACTGTTTTTT; CDR3 protein: CASSENSRPYEKLFF
CDR3 length: 14; J gene: TRBJ1-1; D gene: NA; clone size: NA; V gene: TRBV4-3; CDR3 DNA: TGCGCCAGCAGCCAAGGTGGGGAGAACACTGAAGCTTTCTTT; CDR3 protein: CASSQGGENTEAFF
CDR3 length: 18; J gene: TRBJ1-5; D gene: TRBD1; clone size: NA; V gene: TRBV7-2; CDR3 DNA: TGTGCCAGCAGCTTAGGATCCCCGGGACAGACTAGCAATCAGCCCCAGCATTTT; CDR3 protein: CASSLGSPGQTSNQPQHF
CDR3 length: 14; J gene: TRBJ1-6; D gene: NA; clone size: NA; V gene: TRBV9; CDR3 DNA: TGTGCCAGCAGCGGGCAGGGGTTTAATTCACCCCTCCACTTT; CDR3 protein: CASSGQGFNSPLHF
CDR3 length: 15; J gene: TRBJ2-5; D gene: NA; clone size: NA; V gene: TRBV9; CDR3 DNA: TGTGCCAGCAGCCTAAGGACCACCAGCAAAGAGACCCAGTACTTC; CDR3 protein: CASSLRTTSKETQYF
CDR3 length: 16; J gene: TRBJ1-2; D gene: TRBD1; clone size: NA; V gene: TRBV7-9; CDR3 DNA: TGTGCCAGCAGCTTAAGAGGGGGCAGCTCGGGCTATGGCTACACCTTC; CDR3 protein: CASSLRGGSSGYGYTF
CDR3 length: 14; J gene: TRBJ1-2; D gene: NA; clone size: NA; V gene: TRBV5-4; CDR3 DNA: TGTGCCAGCAGCTTGGAGATAACTAACTATGGCTACACCTTC; CDR3 protein: CASSLEITNYGYTF
CDR3 length: 14; J gene: TRBJ1-2; D gene: NA; clone size: NA; V gene: TRBV7-2; CDR3 DNA: TGTGCCAGCAGCTCCGACCCTTCGGGCTATGGCTACACCTTC; CDR3 protein: CASSSDPSGYGYTF
CDR3 length: 17; J gene: TRBJ2-1; D gene: TRBD2; clone size: NA; V gene: TRBV4-1; CDR3 DNA: TGCGCCAGCAGGGACCTAGGCGGGAGAGGCACTTACAATGAGCAGTTCTTC; CDR3 protein: CASRDLGGRGTYNEQFF
CDR3 length: 15; J gene: TRBJ1-1; D gene: NA; clone size: NA; V gene: TRBV6-6; CDR3 DNA: TGTGCCAGCAGTTACCGGGGCCGTGGGAACACTGAAGCTTTCTTT; CDR3 protein: CASSYRGRGNTEAFF
CDR3 length: 15; J gene: TRBJ1-5; D gene: TRBD1; clone size: NA; V gene: TRBV6-1; CDR3 DNA: TGTGCCAGCAGATTAGACAGGGGGCGAAATCAGCCCCAGCATTTT; CDR3 protein: CASRLDRGRNQPQHF
CDR3 length: 13; J gene: TRBJ1-1; D gene: NA; clone size: NA; V gene: TRBV4-1; CDR3 DNA: TGCGCCAGCAGCTTACGGATGAACACTGAAGCTTTCTTT; CDR3 protein: CASSLRMNTEAFF
CDR3 length: 13; J gene: TRBJ2-3; D gene: NA; clone size: NA; V gene: TRBV7-8; CDR3 DNA: TGTGCCAGCAGCTTAGGACCCGTGGGGGGGCAGTATTTT; CDR3 protein: CASSLGPVGGQYF
CDR3 length: 15; J gene: TRBJ1-3; D gene: TRBD1; clone size: NA; V gene: TRBV25-1; CDR3 DNA: TGTGCCAGCAGTCCGGGACAGTCGCAATGGAACACCATATATTTT; CDR3 protein: CASSPGQSQWNTIYF
CDR3 length: 13; J gene: TRBJ1-2; D gene: NA; clone size: NA; V gene: TRBV14; CDR3 DNA: TGTGCCAGCAGCCAAGGCAGGACTTATGGCTACACCTTC; CDR3 protein: CASSQGRTYGYTF
CDR3 length: 12; J gene: TRBJ1-1; D gene: NA; clone size: NA; V gene: TRBV6-6; CDR3 DNA: TGTGCCAGCAGCAGGGGGAACACTGAAGCTTTCTTT; CDR3 protein: CASSRGNTEAFF
CDR3 length: 15; J gene: TRBJ2-1; D gene: TRBD2; clone size: NA; V gene: TRBV7-7; CDR3 DNA: TGTGCTAGCAGCCCCGGACTAGCGGGAGGGCGGGAGCAGTTCTTC; CDR3 protein: CASSPGLAGGREQFF
CDR3 length: 11; J gene: TRBJ1-1; D gene: NA; clone size: NA; V gene: TRBV28; CDR3 DNA: TGTGCCAGCTCAGGGAGGACTGAAGCTTTCTTT; CDR3 protein: CASSGRTEAFF
CDR3 length: 15; J gene: TRBJ1-5; D gene: TRBD1; clone size: NA; V gene: TRBV6-5; CDR3 DNA: TGTGCCAGCAGTCTAGGACAGGGGAGGAATCAGCCCCAGCATTTT; CDR3 protein: CASSLGQGRNQPQHF
CDR3 length: 15; J gene: TRBJ1-1; D gene: TRBD1; clone size: NA; V gene: TRBV6-5; CDR3 DNA: TGTGCCAGCAGCTTAGCCCCTAACAGGGGTACTGAAGCTTTCTTT; CDR3 protein: CASSLAPNRGTEAFF
CDR3 length: 14; J gene: TRBJ2-5; D gene: TRBD2; clone size: few; V gene: TRBV4-1; CDR3 DNA: TGCGCCAGCAGCCAGGCGGGAGCCGGAGAGACCCAGTACTTC; CDR3 protein: CASSQAGAGETQYF
CDR3 length: 18; J gene: TRBJ2-6; D gene: TRBD1; clone size: NA; V gene: TRBV19; CDR3 DNA: TGTGCCAGTAGTACCGACAGGGGGCGAACCTCTGGGGCCAACGTCCTGACTTTC; CDR3 protein: CASSTDRGRTSGANVLTF
CDR3 length: 17; J gene: TRBJ1-1; D gene: TRBD1; clone size: NA; V gene: TRBV25-1; CDR3 DNA: TGTGCCAGCAGTGATATTGATGGACAGGTAATGAACACTGAAGCTTTCTTT; CDR3 protein: CASSDIDGQVMNTEAFF
CDR3 length: 14; J gene: TRBJ1-2; D gene: NA; clone size: NA; V gene: TRBV4-3; CDR3 DNA: TGCGCCAGCAGCCAAGAGCGCCAGAACTATGGCTACACCTTC; CDR3 protein: CASSQERQNYGYTF
CDR3 length: 14; J gene: TRBJ1-2; D gene: NA; clone size: NA; V gene: TRBV7-2; CDR3 DNA: TGTGCCAGCAGCTCCGCGGTAGGGGCGGATGGCTACACCTTC; CDR3 protein: CASSSAVGADGYTF
CDR3 length: 15; J gene: TRBJ1-2; D gene: TRBD1; clone size: NA; V gene: TRBV5-1; CDR3 DNA: TGCGCCAGCAGCGAAAGGACAGGGGGCGAAGATGGCTACACCTTC; CDR3 protein: CASSERTGGEDGYTF
CDR3 length: 16; J gene: TRBJ2-2; D gene: TRBD1; clone size: NA; V gene: TRBV6-6; CDR3 DNA: TGTGCCAGCAGTCGGACAGGACCTACGAACACCGGGGAGCTGTTTTTT; CDR3 protein: CASSRTGPTNTGELFF
CDR3 length: 13; J gene: TRBJ1-1; D gene: NA; clone size: NA; V gene: TRBV7-9; CDR3 DNA: TGTGCCAGCAGCTTAGCAAGGAACACTGAAGCTTTCTTT; CDR3 protein: CASSLARNTEAFF
CDR3 length: 12; J gene: TRBJ2-3; D gene: NA; clone size: NA; V gene: TRBV30; CDR3 DNA: TGTGCCTGGTCCACAGGAGCAGATACGCAGTATTTT; CDR3 protein: CAWSTGADTQYF
CDR3 length: 15; J gene: TRBJ1-6; D gene: NA; clone size: NA; V gene: TRBV18; CDR3 DNA: TGTGCCAGCTCACCGAATGGGGGCAAGAATTCACCCCTCCACTTT; CDR3 protein: CASSPNGGKNSPLHF
CDR3 length: 17; J gene: TRBJ2-2; D gene: TRBD2; clone size: NA; V gene: TRBV9; CDR3 DNA: TGTGCCAGCAGCGTAGAACTAGCGGGAGTAGGACCCGGGGAGCTGTTTTTT; CDR3 protein: CASSVELAGVGPGELFF
CDR3 length: 17; J gene: TRBJ2-5; D gene: NA; clone size: NA; V gene: TRBV7-2; CDR3 DNA: TGTGCCAGCAGCCGCCAGTCCTGGACAGTAAATCAAGAGACCCAGTACTTC; CDR3 protein: CASSRQSWTVNQETQYF
CDR3 length: 15; J gene: TRBJ1-1; D gene: NA; clone size: few; V gene: TRBV6-1; CDR3 DNA: TGTGCCAGCAGTGAAGGTAGAAGAATGAACACTGAAGCTTTCTTT; CDR3 protein: CASSEGRRMNTEAFF
CDR3 length: 12; J gene: TRBJ2-3; D gene: NA; clone size: NA; V gene: TRBV30; CDR3 DNA: TGTGCCTGGAGTGTACATCTAGATACGCAGTATTTT; CDR3 protein: CAWSVHLDTQYF
CDR3 length: 15; J gene: TRBJ1-2; D gene: NA; clone size: NA; V gene: TRBV19; CDR3 DNA: TGTGCCAGTAGCCCAGGGTTGGGAAACAACTATGGCTACACCTTC; CDR3 protein: CASSPGLGNNYGYTF
CDR3 length: 14; J gene: TRBJ1-2; D gene: NA; clone size: NA; V gene: TRBV11-2; CDR3 DNA: TGTGCCAGCAGCTCCGATGGGGGGGGATACGGCTACACCTTC; CDR3 protein: CASSSDGGGYGYTF
CDR3 length: 15; J gene: TRBJ2-1; D gene: TRBD2; clone size: NA; V gene: TRBV5-1; CDR3 DNA: TGCGCCAGCAGCCCCTTAGCGGGAGGGAGGAATGAGCAGTTCTTC; CDR3 protein: CASSPLAGGRNEQFF
CDR3 length: 13; J gene: TRBJ2-5; D gene: TRBD1; clone size: NA; V gene: TRBV11-3; CDR3 DNA: TGTGCCAGCAGCTTGGGACAGAAAGAGACCCAGTACTTC; CDR3 protein: CASSLGQKETQYF
CDR3 length: 16; J gene: TRBJ2-1; D gene: TRBD1; clone size: NA; V gene: TRBV6-1; CDR3 DNA: TGTGCCAGCAGTGCCTTTGAACAGGGGGCTGACAATGAGCAGTTCTTC; CDR3 protein: CASSAFEQGADNEQFF